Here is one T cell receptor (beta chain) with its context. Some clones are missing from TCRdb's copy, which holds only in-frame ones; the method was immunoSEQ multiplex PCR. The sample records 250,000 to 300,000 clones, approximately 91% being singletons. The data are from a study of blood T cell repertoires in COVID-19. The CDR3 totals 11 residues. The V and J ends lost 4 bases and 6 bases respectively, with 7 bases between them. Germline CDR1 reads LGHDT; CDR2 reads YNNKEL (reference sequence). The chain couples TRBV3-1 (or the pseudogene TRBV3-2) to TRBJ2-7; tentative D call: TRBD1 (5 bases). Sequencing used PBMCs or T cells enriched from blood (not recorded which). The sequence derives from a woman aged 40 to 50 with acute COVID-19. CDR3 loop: CASSPGIEQYF. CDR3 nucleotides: TGTGCCAGCAGCCCAGGGATCGAGCAGTACTTC.